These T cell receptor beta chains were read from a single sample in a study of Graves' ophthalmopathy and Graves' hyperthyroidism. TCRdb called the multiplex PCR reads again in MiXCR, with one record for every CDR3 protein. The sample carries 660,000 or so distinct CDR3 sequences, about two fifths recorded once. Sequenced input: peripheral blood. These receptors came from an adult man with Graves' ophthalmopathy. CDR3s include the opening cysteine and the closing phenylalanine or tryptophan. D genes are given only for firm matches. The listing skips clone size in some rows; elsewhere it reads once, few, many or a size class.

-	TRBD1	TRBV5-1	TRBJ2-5	TGCGCCAGCCAGCGCAGCCGGGGGACAGGGGAGACCCAGTACTTC	CASQRSRGTGETQYF
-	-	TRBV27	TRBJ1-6	TGTGCCAGCAGCCTCCCTTTGGGGAATTCACCCCTCCACTTT	CASSLPLGNSPLHF
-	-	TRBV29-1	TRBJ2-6	TGCAGCCCCCCGGGGGGCGCAAAGTCTGGGGCCAACGTCCTGACTTTC	CSPPGGAKSGANVLTF
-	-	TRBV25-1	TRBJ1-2	TGTGCCAGCAGTGCTAGAGGAGTGGAAGGGGGACCCAGATATGGCTACACCTTC	CASSARGVEGGPRYGYTF
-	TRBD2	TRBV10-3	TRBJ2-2	TGTGCCAGCAGCTACTACGGGGGGATGAACACCGGGGAGCTGTTTTTT	CASSYYGGMNTGELFF
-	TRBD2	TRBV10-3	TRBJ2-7	TGTGCCATCAAGGGACTAGCGGGTCCTCGCGAGCAGTACTTC	CAIKGLAGPREQYF
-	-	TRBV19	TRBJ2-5	TGTGCCAGTTCGATTTTCCTACAAGAGACCCAGTACTTC	CASSIFLQETQYF
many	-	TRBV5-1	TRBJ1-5	TGCGCCAGCAGCTTGGGCTGGGGAGGCAATCAGCCCCAGCATTTT	CASSLGWGGNQPQHF
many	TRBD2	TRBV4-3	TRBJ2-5	TGCGCCAGCAGCCAAGAAGTCAGCGGGAGGACCCAGTACTTC	CASSQEVSGRTQYF
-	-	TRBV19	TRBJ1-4	TGTGCCAGTAGTAACACACAGGCAACTAATGAAAAACTGTTTTTT	CASSNTQATNEKLFF
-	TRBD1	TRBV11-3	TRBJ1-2	TGTGCCAGCAGCTTGGCCGGGACAGGGGGCGAGGGCTATGGCTACACCTTC	CASSLAGTGGEGYGYTF
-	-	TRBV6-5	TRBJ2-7	TGTGCCAGCGGCGAAAACAGGGCTTCTCGCTACGAGCAGTACTTC	CASGENRASRYEQYF
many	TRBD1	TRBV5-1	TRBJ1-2	TGCGCCAGCAGCCTCCTCGACAGGGTGTCCGGCTACACCTTC	CASSLLDRVSGYTF
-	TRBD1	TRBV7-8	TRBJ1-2	TGTGCCAGCAGCACCAGGGGGTACAATGGCTACACCTTC	CASSTRGYNGYTF
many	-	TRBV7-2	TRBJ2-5	TGTGCCAGCAGCGGCCAGCGAGAGACCCAGTACTTC	CASSGQRETQYF
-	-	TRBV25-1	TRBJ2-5	TGTGCCTGCAGTGCGGTTTGGGGGGAGACCCAGTACTTC	CACSAVWGETQYF
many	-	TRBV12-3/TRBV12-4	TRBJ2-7	TGTGCCAGCAGTTTTAGGCTGATTGGGGAGCAGTACTTC	CASSFRLIGEQYF
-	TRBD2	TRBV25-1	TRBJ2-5	TGTGCCTGGGAGGGACTAGCGGGAGGTCAAGAGACCCAGTACTTC	CAWEGLAGGQETQYF
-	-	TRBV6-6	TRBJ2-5	TGTGCCAGCAGTTATGTGATGCAAGAGACCCAGTACTTC	CASSYVMQETQYF